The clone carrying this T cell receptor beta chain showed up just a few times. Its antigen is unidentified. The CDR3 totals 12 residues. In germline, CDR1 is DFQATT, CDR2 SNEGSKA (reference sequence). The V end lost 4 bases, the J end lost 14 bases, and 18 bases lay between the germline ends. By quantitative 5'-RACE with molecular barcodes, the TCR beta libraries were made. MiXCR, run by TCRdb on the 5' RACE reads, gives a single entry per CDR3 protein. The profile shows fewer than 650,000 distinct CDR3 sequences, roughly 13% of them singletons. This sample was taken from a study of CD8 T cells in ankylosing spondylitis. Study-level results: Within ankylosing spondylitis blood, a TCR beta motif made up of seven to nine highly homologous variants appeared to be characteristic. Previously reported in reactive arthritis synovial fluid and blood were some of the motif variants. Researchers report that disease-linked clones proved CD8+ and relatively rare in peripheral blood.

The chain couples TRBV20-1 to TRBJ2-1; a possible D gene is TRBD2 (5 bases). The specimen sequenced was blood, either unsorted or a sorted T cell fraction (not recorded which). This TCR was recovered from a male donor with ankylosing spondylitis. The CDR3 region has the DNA TGCAGTGCTATTAAAGAGGGAAGAGCAGAGTTCTTC. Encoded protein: CSAIKEGRAEFF.